The 9 T cell receptor beta chains reported below all come from one sample, sequenced in a study of blood T cell repertoires in COVID-19. The protocol was immunoSEQ multiplex PCR, while the TCRdb copy is restricted to in-frame clones and leaves out a portion. The table lists about 58,000 clones, about nine tenths of them singletons. Sequencing was done on a sample of peripheral blood. The source is a woman between 65 and 79 years old with active COVID-19.

This clone has only a few counts. The V call is TRBV13, the J call TRBJ2-7, with a possible D match to TRBD2 (6 bases). V gave up 1 base and J gave up 0 bases, with 7 bases separating them. The CDR3 is 14 amino acids. The V gene's germline CDR1 is PRHDT and CDR2 FYEKMQ (reference sequence). CDR3 in DNA: TGTGCCAGCAGCTTAGCGGGACTCTCCTACGAGCAGTACTTC. Its protein is CASSLAGLSYEQYF.

V gene TRBV11-2 combines with J gene TRBJ2-7; 12 bases fit TRBD2. This CDR3 comprises 19 residues. Germline CDR1 reads SGHAT; CDR2 reads FQNNGV. J lost 0 bases, V lost 0 bases, and 9 bases had no gene match. CDR3 nucleotide sequence: TGTGCCAGCAGCTTAGATTCACTAGCGGGAGGCGATAGCTCCTACGAGCAGTACTTC. Its protein is CASSLDSLAGGDSSYEQYF.

The V and J genes are TRBV18 and TRBJ1-1; no firm D call. The germline V gene encodes CDR1 KGHSH and CDR2 LQKENI. V lost 2 bases and J 1 base, leaving 8 bases between the germline ends. The CDR3 is 14 amino acids. This CDR3 is CASSPEQTNTEAFF. CDR3 DNA sequence: TGTGCCAGCTCACCAGAACAGACGAACACTGAAGCTTTCTTT.

The genes are TRBV7-9 and TRBJ2-1, with 11 bases matching TRBD2. Unmatched junction bases numbered 4, after V lost 3 bases and J lost 9 bases. Germline-derived CDR1 and CDR2 are SEHNR and FQNEAQ (reference sequence). The CDR3 loop spans 14 amino acids. The CDR3 bases are TGTGCCAGCAGCTTCGGGACTAGCGGTGGTGAGCAGTTCTTC. Protein sequence: CASSFGTSGGEQFF. The full variable domain, with the rest looked up from reference TRBV7-9 and TRBJ2-1, is DTGVSQNPRHKITKRGQNVTFRCDPISEHNRLYWYRQTLGQGPEFLTYFQNEAQLEKSRLLSDRFSAERPKGSFSTLEIQRTEQGDSAMYLCASSFGTSGGEQFFGPGTRLTVL.

The V and J genes are TRBV7-2 and TRBJ1-1; 7 bases agree with TRBD1. Germline CDR1 reads SGHTA; CDR2 reads FQGNSA. The CDR3 has 16 residues. J gave up 4 bases and V 1 base, and 9 bases lay outside the gene matches. CDR3 sequence reads: CASSLVFAGTVTEAFF. The CDR3 DNA sequence: TGTGCCAGCAGCTTAGTTTTCGCAGGGACAGTCACTGAAGCTTTCTTT.

The chain has TRBV21-1 and TRBJ2-2; the listed D gene, TRBD1, was not tested against the DNA. TRBV21-1 has pseudogene status. The CDR3 sequence is 15 residues long. This chain's CDR3 is CASSKREDRTRELFF. In nucleotides, the CDR3 is TGTGCCAGCAGCAAACGAGAAGACAGAACCCGGGAGCTGTTTTTT.

The chain recombines TRBV3-1 (or the pseudogene TRBV3-2) with TRBJ2-2, with TRBD1 identical over 8 bases. Germline trimming cut 3 bases from V and 2 bases from J; bases unmatched to any gene: 5. This CDR3 has 16 residues. The germline CDR1 and CDR2 sequences are LGHDT and YNNKEL (reference sequence). In DNA, the CDR3 is TGTGCCAGCAGCCATCACCCAGGGGGCAACACCGGGGAGCTGTTTTTT. Its protein product is CASSHHPGGNTGELFF.

The chain recombines TRBV20-1 with TRBJ2-3; D unclear. This CDR3 spans 14 amino acids. Deletions cut 3 bases from V and 0 bases from J, with 10 bases between. Germline CDR1 and CDR2: DFQATT and SNEGSKA (reference sequence). CDR3 bases: TGCAGTGCTAGTCTCGACGGGAGCACAGATACGCAGTATTTT. Encoded protein: CSASLDGSTDTQYF.

The chain joins TRBV28 to TRBJ1-2; D is uncertain. Trimming cost V 6 bases and J 0 bases, with 8 bases left between them. Germline loops: CDR1 MDHEN, CDR2 SYDVKM. The CDR3 has 13 amino acids. CDR3 bases: TGTGCCAGCAGGTCAGGATCTAACTATGGCTACACCTTC. Protein: CASRSGSNYGYTF.